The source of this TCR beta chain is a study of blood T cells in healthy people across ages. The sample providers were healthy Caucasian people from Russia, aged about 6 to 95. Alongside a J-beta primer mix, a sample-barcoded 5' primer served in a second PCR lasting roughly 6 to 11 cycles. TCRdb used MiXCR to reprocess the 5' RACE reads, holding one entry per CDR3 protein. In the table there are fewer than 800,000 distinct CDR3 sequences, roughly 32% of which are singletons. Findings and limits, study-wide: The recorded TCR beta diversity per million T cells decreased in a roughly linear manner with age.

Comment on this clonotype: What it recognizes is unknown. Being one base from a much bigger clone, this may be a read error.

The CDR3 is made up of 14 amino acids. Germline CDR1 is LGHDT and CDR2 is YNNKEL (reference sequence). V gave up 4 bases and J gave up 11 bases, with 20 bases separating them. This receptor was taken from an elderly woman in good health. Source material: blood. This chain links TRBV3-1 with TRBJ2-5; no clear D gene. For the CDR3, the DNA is TGTGCCAGCAGCCCCCCGGGCTACCCCTACGGGCAGTACTTC. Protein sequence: CASSPPGYPYGQYF.